The sequence of this T cell receptor beta chain was determined in a study of T cell responses to AZD1222 COVID-19 vaccine. The data were produced by immunoSEQ multiplex PCR, yet TCRdb's version contains in-frame clones alone and is incomplete. The sample lists 95,000 to 100,000 clones, about nine tenths occurring once. Concerning this clone itself: As yet, its antigen is unknown.

Regarding the study as a whole: Seropositive status at baseline applied to only five to seven AZD1222 recipients.

Trimming took 3 bases from V and 3 from J, leaving 17 bases between them. The CDR3 has 16 amino acids. Germline CDR1 SGHNT, CDR2 YYREEE (reference sequence). The origin of this receptor is an adult who received the AZD1222 COVID-19 vaccine. The chain is built from TRBV5-4 and TRBJ2-3; D is possibly TRBD1 or TRBD2 (5 bases each). Source: peripheral blood, taken 28 days after the second AZD1222 dose. The CDR3 loop reads CASSWQGVTTTDTQYF. CDR3 in DNA: TGTGCCAGCAGCTGGCAGGGAGTAACGACGACAGATACGCAGTATTTT.